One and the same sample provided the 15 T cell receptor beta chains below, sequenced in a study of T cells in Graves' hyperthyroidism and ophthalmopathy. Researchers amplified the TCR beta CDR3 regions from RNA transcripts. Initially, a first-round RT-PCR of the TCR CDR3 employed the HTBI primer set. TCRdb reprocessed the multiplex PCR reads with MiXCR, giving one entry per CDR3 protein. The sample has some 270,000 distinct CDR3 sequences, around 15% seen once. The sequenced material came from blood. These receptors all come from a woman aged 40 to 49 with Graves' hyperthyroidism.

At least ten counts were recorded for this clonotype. CDR3 sequence reads: CASREEGAKDTEAFF. In DNA form, the CDR3 reads TGTGCCAGCAGGGAGGAGGGGGCGAAGGACACTGAAGCTTTCTTT. The chain links TRBV2 to TRBJ1-1; 7 nucleotides line up with TRBD1. J lost 3 bases, V lost 6 bases, and 10 bases had no gene match. From germline, CDR1 is SNHLY and CDR2 FYNNEI. This CDR3 is built from 15 residues.

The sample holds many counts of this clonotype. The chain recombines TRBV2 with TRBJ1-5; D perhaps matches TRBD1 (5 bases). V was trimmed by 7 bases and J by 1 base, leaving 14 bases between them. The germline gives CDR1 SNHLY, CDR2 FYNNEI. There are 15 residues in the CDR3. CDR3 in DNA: TGTGCCAGCAAGGAGGGTGGGGGAAGCAATCAGCCCCAGCATTTT. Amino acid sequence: CASKEGGGSNQPQHF.

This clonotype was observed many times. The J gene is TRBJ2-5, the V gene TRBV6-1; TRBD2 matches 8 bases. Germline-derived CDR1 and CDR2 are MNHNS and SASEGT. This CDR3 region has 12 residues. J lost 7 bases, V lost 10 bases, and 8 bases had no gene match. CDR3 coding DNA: TGTGCCACCGCGGGGGGAGCCGGGACCCAGTACTTC. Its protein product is CATAGGAGTQYF.

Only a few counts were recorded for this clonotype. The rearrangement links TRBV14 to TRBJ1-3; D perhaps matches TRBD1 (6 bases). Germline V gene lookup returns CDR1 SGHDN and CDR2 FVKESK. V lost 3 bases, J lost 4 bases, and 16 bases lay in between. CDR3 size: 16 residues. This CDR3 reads CASSHLTGRAGNTIYF. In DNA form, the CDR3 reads TGTGCCAGCAGCCACCTAACAGGGCGAGCCGGAAACACCATATATTTT.

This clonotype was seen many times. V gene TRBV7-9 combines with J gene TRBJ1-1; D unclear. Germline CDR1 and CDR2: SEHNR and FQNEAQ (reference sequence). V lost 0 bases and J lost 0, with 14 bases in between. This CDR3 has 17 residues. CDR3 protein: CASSLALSQAVNTEAFF. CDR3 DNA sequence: TGTGCCAGCAGCTTAGCGTTGAGTCAGGCCGTGAACACTGAAGCTTTCTTT.

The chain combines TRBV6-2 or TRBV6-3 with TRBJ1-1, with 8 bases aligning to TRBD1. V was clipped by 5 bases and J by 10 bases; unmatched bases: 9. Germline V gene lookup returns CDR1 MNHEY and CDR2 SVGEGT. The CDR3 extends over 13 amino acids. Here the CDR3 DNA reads TGTGCCAGCAGTCCCCGGACAGGGAACCGAGCTTTCTTT. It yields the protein CASSPRTGNRAFF.

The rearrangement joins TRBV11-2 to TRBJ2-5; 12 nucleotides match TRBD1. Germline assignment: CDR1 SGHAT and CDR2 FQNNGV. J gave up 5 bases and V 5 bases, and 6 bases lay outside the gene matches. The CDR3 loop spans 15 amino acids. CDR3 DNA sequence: TGTGCCAGCAGCCAGGGGACAGGGGGCAAGGAGACCCAGTACTTC. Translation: CASSQGTGGKETQYF.

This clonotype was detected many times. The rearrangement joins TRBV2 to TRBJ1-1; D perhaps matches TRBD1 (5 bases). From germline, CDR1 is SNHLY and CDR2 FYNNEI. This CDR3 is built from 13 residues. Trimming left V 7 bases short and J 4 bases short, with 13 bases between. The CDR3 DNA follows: TGTGCCAGCACCCTGGGGGGGAGCACTGAAGCTTTCTTT. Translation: CASTLGGSTEAFF. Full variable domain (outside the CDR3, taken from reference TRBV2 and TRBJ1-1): EPEVTQTPSHQVTQMGQEVILRCVPISNHLYFYWYRQILGQKVEFLVSFYNNEISEKSEIFDDQFSVERPDGSNFTLKIRSTKLEDSAMYFCASTLGGSTEAFFGQGTRLTVV.

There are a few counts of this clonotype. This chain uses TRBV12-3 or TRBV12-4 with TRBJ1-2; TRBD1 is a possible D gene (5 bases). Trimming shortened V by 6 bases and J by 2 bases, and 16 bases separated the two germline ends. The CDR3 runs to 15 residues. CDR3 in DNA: TGTGCCAGCAGCCGGGGGGAGGAAACAAACTATGGCTACACCTTC. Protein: CASSRGEETNYGYTF.

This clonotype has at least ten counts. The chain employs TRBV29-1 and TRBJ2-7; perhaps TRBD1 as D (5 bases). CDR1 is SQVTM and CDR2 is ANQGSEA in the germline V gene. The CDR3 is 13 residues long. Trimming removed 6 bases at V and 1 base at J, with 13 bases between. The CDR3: CSVGGAGSYEQYF. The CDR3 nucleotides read TGCAGCGTGGGTGGGGCTGGTTCCTACGAGCAGTACTTC.

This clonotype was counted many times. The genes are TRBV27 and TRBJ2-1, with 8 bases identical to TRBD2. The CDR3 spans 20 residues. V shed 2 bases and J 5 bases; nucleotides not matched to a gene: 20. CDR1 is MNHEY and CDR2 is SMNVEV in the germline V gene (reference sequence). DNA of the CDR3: TGTGCCAGCAGTTTAGGGGTCCCGGGACTAGTGGGAATGGGGGACAATGAGCAGTTCTTC. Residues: CASSLGVPGLVGMGDNEQFF.

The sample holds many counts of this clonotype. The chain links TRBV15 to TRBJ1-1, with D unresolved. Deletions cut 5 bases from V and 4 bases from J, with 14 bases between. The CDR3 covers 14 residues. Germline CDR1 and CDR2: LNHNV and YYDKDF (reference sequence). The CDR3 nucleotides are TGTGCCACCAGCTTCCCCGGTGGGTCCACTGAAGCTTTCTTT. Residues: CATSFPGGSTEAFF.

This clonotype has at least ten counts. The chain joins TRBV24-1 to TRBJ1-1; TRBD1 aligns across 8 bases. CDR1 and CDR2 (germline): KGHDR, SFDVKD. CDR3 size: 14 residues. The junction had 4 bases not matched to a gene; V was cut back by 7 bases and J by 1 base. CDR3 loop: CATRDRGGNTEAFF. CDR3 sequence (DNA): TGTGCCACCAGAGACAGGGGAGGGAACACTGAAGCTTTCTTT.

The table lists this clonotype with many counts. CDR3 coding DNA: TGTGCCAGCAGCCCTGGGACAGGTGGACAAAAACTGTTTTTT. Protein sequence: CASSPGTGGQKLFF. This chain connects TRBV6-1 to TRBJ1-4, with TRBD1 identical over 8 bases. CDR1 is MNHNS and CDR2 is SASEGT in the germline V gene. The trim removed 6 bases at V and 9 bases at J, leaving 9 bases unmatched. The CDR3 totals 14 residues.

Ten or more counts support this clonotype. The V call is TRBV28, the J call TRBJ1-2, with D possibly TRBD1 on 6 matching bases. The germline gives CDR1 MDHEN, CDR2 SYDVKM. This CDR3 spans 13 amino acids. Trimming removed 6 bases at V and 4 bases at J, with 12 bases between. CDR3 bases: TGTGCCAGCAGCCTTGGACAGTCCTATGGCTACACCTTC. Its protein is CASSLGQSYGYTF.